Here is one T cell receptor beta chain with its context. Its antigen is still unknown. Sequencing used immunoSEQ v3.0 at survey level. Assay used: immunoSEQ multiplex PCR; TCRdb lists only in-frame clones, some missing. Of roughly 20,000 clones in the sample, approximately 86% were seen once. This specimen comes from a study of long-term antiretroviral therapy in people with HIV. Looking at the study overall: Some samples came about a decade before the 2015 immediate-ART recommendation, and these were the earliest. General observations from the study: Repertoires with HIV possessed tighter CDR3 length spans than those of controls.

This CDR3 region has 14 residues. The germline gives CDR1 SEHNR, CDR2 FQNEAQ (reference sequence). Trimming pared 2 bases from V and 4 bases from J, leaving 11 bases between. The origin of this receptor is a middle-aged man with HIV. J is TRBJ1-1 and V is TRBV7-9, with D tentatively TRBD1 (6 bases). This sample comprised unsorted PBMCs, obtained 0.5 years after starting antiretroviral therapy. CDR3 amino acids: CASSLFQGITEAFF. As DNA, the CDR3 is TGTGCCAGCAGCTTATTCCAGGGGATCACTGAAGCTTTCTTT.